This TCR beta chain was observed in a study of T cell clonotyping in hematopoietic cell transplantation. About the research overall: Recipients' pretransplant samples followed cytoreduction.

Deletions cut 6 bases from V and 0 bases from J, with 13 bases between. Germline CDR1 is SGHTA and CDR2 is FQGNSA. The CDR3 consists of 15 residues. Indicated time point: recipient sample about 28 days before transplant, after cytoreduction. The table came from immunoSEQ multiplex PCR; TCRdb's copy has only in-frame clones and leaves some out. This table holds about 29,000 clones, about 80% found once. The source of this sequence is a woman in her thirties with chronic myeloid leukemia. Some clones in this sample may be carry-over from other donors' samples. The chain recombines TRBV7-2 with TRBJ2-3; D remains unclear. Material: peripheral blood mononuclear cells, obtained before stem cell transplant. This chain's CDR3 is CASRRTRQSTDTQYF. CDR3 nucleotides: TGTGCCAGCAGACGCACGAGGCAAAGCACAGATACGCAGTATTTT.